The next 30 T cell receptor beta chains were all read from a single sample in a study of blood T cells in healthy people across ages. The authors ran a second PCR of roughly 6 to 12 cycles using a sample-barcoded 5' primer and a J-beta primer mix. TCRdb reprocessed the 5' RACE reads via MiXCR and lists one record per CDR3 protein. The data show about 680,000 distinct CDR3 sequences, around half seen once. Material: blood. The receptor set was obtained from a woman aged 60-75 years in good health.

This sequence joins TRBV29-1 and TRBJ2-3; no definite D call. Germline loops: CDR1 SQVTM, CDR2 ANQGSEA. With 0 bases removed from V and 1 base from J, the gap between germline ends came to 11 bases. CDR3 length equals 15 residues. The CDR3 nucleotides read TGCAGCGTTGAAGATCCCAGCGAGCGCACAGATACGCAGTATTTT. It encodes CSVEDPSERTDTQYF.

The V and J genes are TRBV20-1 and TRBJ2-5; maybe TRBD2 (6 bases). The J call is in doubt because the DNA end fits TRBJ2-7 better. CDR3 length: 15 residues. CDR1 and CDR2 (germline): DFQATT, SNEGSKA (reference sequence). CDR3 nucleotides: TGCAGTGCTAGAGGGCAAGCGGGTAGGGCCTACGAGCAGTACTTC. This encodes CSARGQAGRAYEQYF.

In its sample, this clonotype was seen a few times. The chain has TRBV4-3 and TRBJ2-7; 9 positions agree with TRBD1. The CDR3 runs to 15 residues. The ends lost 4 bases at V and 2 bases at J; junction bases unmatched: 6. Germline CDR1 LGHNA, CDR2 YSLEER. CDR3 coding DNA: TGCGCCAGCAGCCTGCGGACAGGGGAAGCCTACGAGCAGTACTTC. Translating it yields CASSLRTGEAYEQYF.

In this sample, this clonotype turned up a few times. This chain connects TRBV6-2 or TRBV6-3 to TRBJ1-4; D unresolved. The CDR3 runs to 11 residues. V lost 2 bases and J lost 7, with 2 bases in between. CDR1 MNHEY and CDR2 SVGEGT come from the germline V gene. Here the CDR3 reads CASSYGEKLFF. CDR3 coding DNA: TGTGCCAGCAGTTACGGTGAAAAACTGTTTTTT.

The J gene is TRBJ1-2, the V gene TRBV12-3 or TRBV12-4; TRBD1 is a possible D gene (5 bases). V gave up 7 bases and J gave up 3 bases, with 18 bases separating them. CDR3 size: 15 residues. The CDR3: CASTLILTAHYGYTF. The DNA for the CDR3 is TGTGCCAGCACCCTTATCTTGACAGCCCACTATGGCTACACCTTC.

The chain joins TRBV20-1 to TRBJ2-1; TRBD1 is a possible D gene (6 bases). V was clipped by 3 bases and J by 6 bases, with 12 bases between them. The CDR3 covers 13 residues. The germline gives CDR1 DFQATT, CDR2 SNEGSKA (reference sequence). Written as DNA, the CDR3 is TGCAGTGCTAGCCCTGACAGGTTCAATGAGCAGTTCTTC. This translates into CSASPDRFNEQFF.

The V and J genes are TRBV6-6 and TRBJ1-1; D is uncertain. The CDR3 loop spans 13 amino acids. The ends were cut back, 7 bases at V and 1 base at J, with 10 bases in the middle. Germline lookup yields CDR1 MNHNY and CDR2 SVGAGI (reference sequence). The CDR3 reads CASNSDKNTEAFF. The CDR3 DNA is TGTGCCAGCAACTCCGACAAGAACACTGAAGCTTTCTTT.

The genes are TRBV7-3 and TRBJ2-1; 12 bases line up with TRBD2. The CDR3 consists of 17 residues. Looked up from germline, CDR1 is SGHTA and CDR2 is FQGTGA. The V gene end was trimmed by 0 bases and the J gene end by 7 bases; junction bases not matched to a gene: 7. The CDR3 here is CASSLTPSLAGGNEQFF. For the CDR3, the DNA is TGTGCCAGCAGCTTAACCCCCTCACTAGCGGGGGGTAATGAGCAGTTCTTC.

In its sample, this clonotype was seen a few times. This rearrangement joins TRBV6-1 to TRBJ1-1; no clear D. Looked up from germline, CDR1 is MNHNS and CDR2 is SASEGT. This CDR3 spans 13 amino acids. V lost 6 bases to trimming and J lost 2 bases, with 10 bases between them. CDR3 loop: CASRSVGNTEAFF. The CDR3 region has the DNA TGTGCCAGCAGATCTGTGGGTAACACTGAAGCTTTCTTT.

V is TRBV12-3 or TRBV12-4 and J is TRBJ2-7; D is unclear. Between the trimmed V and J ends, which lost 5 bases and 4 bases, there was a span of 18 bases. This CDR3 region has 15 residues. Here the CDR3 reads CASSTPGLGKYEQYF. As DNA, the CDR3 is TGTGCCAGCAGTACTCCCGGCCTGGGTAAGTACGAGCAGTACTTC.

This chain connects TRBV11-1 to TRBJ2-5; 14 nucleotides line up with TRBD2. V was pared by 3 bases and J by 5 bases, with 5 bases of the junction left unmatched. The germline CDR1 and CDR2 sequences are SGHAT and FQDESV (reference sequence). The CDR3 is made up of 16 amino acids. The CDR3 DNA is TGTGCCAGCAGCTTGGGACTAGCGGGAGACACGGAGACCCAGTACTTC. This codes for CASSLGLAGDTETQYF.

This sequence joins TRBV10-3 and TRBJ1-2; no clear D. This CDR3 contains 12 residues. V was cut by 0 bases and J by 4 bases, with 3 bases left in between. Germline assignment: CDR1 ENHRY and CDR2 SYGVKD. This chain's CDR3 is CAISESSYGYTF. CDR3 coding DNA: TGTGCCATCAGTGAGTCGAGCTATGGCTACACCTTC.

The rearrangement links TRBV21-1 to TRBJ2-7; no DNA check was done on the table's D call, TRBD2. TRBV21-1 is reported as a pseudogene. The CDR3 loop spans 18 amino acids. CDR3 DNA sequence: TGTGCCAGCAGCCAAACCACCGGGACTAGCGGGAGGTGGTACGAGCAGTACTTC. The encoded protein is CASSQTTGTSGRWYEQYF.

The chain carries TRBV4-3 and TRBJ1-2; D gene uncertain. V was clipped by 4 bases and J by 0 bases, with 15 bases between them. The CDR3 has 16 residues. Per the germline V gene, CDR1 is LGHNA and CDR2 is YSLEER. The DNA of the CDR3 is TGCGCCAGCAGCCGAGTTAAGGGCGACTCTAACTATGGCTACACCTTC. Its protein product is CASSRVKGDSNYGYTF.

The chain is built from TRBV10-3 and TRBJ2-1; 7 positions match TRBD1. The germline V gene has CDR1 ENHRY and CDR2 SYGVKD. With 3 bases clipped from V and 15 bases from J, the junction kept 8 bases outside the gene matches. This CDR3 spans 12 amino acids. The CDR3 protein is CAISESGTDLFF. The CDR3 nucleotides are TGTGCCATCAGTGAATCCGGGACAGATCTGTTCTTC.

This clonotype has just a few counts. The chain combines TRBV20-1 with TRBJ2-7; TRBD2 might be the D (5 bases). Germline-derived CDR1 and CDR2 are DFQATT and SNEGSKA (reference sequence). The CDR3 runs 14 residues. CDR3 residues: CSVCPRSSSYEQYF. CDR3 DNA: TGCAGCGTTTGCCCGAGGTCTAGCAGTTACGAGCAGTACTTC.

The sample holds a few counts of this clonotype. The rearrangement uses TRBV21-1 and TRBJ2-3; the table names TRBD2, a call not compared with the DNA. TRBV21-1 constitutes a pseudogene. The CDR3 totals 15 residues. The chain's CDR3 is CAIEPLAGPTDTQYF. The CDR3 coding sequence is TGTGCCATAGAACCCCTAGCGGGACCCACAGATACGCAGTATTTT.

The rearrangement joins TRBV28 to TRBJ2-4; no clear D. Trimming pared 6 bases from V and 0 bases from J, leaving 12 bases between. Germline assignment: CDR1 MDHEN and CDR2 SYDVKM. This CDR3 has 15 residues. The CDR3 DNA reads as TGTGCCAGCAGGCCTGGAATTCTAGCCAAAAACATTCAGTACTTC. This gives the protein CASRPGILAKNIQYF.

The sample holds a few counts of this clonotype. The chain uses TRBV6-6 and TRBJ2-5, with D possibly being TRBD1 or TRBD2 (7 bases each). Germline assignment: CDR1 MNHNY and CDR2 SVGAGI (reference sequence). This CDR3 has 15 residues. The V and J ends lost 0 bases and 5 bases respectively, with 13 bases between them. This CDR3 reads CASSYSGGGWETQYF. For the CDR3, the DNA is TGTGCCAGCAGTTACTCGGGAGGGGGCTGGGAGACCCAGTACTTC.

This chain links TRBV5-1 with TRBJ2-7; 8 bases map to TRBD1. This CDR3 contains 15 residues. The J segment lost 2 bases and the V segment lost 3 bases, leaving 7 bases of the junction unmatched. Germline V gene sequence: CDR1 SGHRS, CDR2 YFSETQ. CDR3 nucleotides: TGCGCCAGCAGCTGGCGGACAGGGATTACCTACGAGCAGTACTTC. As protein: CASSWRTGITYEQYF. Variable domain in full (rest from reference TRBV5-1 and TRBJ2-7): KAGVTQTPRYLIKTRGQQVTLSCSPISGHRSVSWYQQTPGQGLQFLFEYFSETQRNKGNFPGRFSGRQFSNSRSEMNVSTLELGDSALYLCASSWRTGITYEQYFGPGTRLTVT.

This rearrangement joins TRBV20-1 to TRBJ2-1; 7 bases are a match to TRBD2. The CDR3 extends over 14 amino acids. Losses at the gene ends were 0 bases for V and 5 bases for J; bases not matched to a gene: 4. CDR1 and CDR2 from the germline V gene are DFQATT and SNEGSKA (reference sequence). The CDR3 DNA reads as TGCAGTGCTAGAGAGCTAGCGGTACACAATGAGCAGTTCTTC. Its protein is CSARELAVHNEQFF.

The rearrangement joins TRBV6-5 to TRBJ1-2, with 7 nucleotides matching TRBD1. J lost 8 bases, V lost 5 bases, and 11 bases had no gene match. Germline V gene lookup returns CDR1 MNHEY and CDR2 SVGAGI. The CDR3 totals 14 residues. The CDR3 bases are TGTGCCAGCAGTGCGGGAGGGGGCGCTGGGGGCTACACCTTC. This gives the protein CASSAGGGAGGYTF.

The V gene is TRBV12-3 or TRBV12-4, the J gene TRBJ1-2; TRBD1 agrees at 11 bases. Trimming took 3 bases from V and 7 from J; bases not matched to a gene: 7. The CDR3 sequence is 15 residues long. Written as DNA, the CDR3 is TGTGCCAGCAGTTTTCCCGGGACAGGGGGAGCTGGCTACACCTTC. This encodes CASSFPGTGGAGYTF.

V usage is TRBV7-6 and J usage is TRBJ2-7; perhaps TRBD2 as D (6 bases). The J call may be faulty, since TRBJ2-5 better matches the DNA end. In germline, CDR1 is SGHVS, CDR2 FNYEAQ. The CDR3 is made up of 15 amino acids. The CDR3 region has the DNA TGTGCCAGCACCCTCACTCCGTCGGGGGAAGAGACCCAGTACTTC. Translation gives CASTLTPSGEETQYF.

In DNA form, the CDR3 reads TGTGCCAGCAGCTTAGCGCTAGCGGCCCTCTACAATGAGCAGTTCTTC. Translation: CASSLALAALYNEQFF. This chain joins TRBV7-9 and TRBJ2-1, with 7 nucleotides matching TRBD2. The CDR3 loop spans 16 amino acids. Germline V lookup: CDR1 SEHNR, CDR2 FQNEAQ (reference sequence). With V trimmed by 0 bases and J by 3 bases, 5 bases remained unmatched.

This chain connects TRBV9 to TRBJ2-1; TRBD2 matches 7 bases. Germline V gene lookup returns CDR1 SGDLS and CDR2 YYNGEE. There are 16 residues in the CDR3. The V segment lost 4 bases and the J segment 4 bases; nucleotides outside the gene matches: 11. The CDR3 loop reads CASSPGGGGVYNEQFF. CDR3 sequence (DNA): TGTGCCAGCAGCCCCGGTGGGGGGGGTGTGTACAATGAGCAGTTCTTC. The full variable domain, with the rest looked up from reference TRBV9 and TRBJ2-1, is DSGVTQTPKHLITATGQRVTLRCSPRSGDLSVYWYQQSLDQGLQFLIQYYNGEERAKGNILERFSAQQFPDLHSELNLSSLELGDSALYFCASSPGGGGVYNEQFFGPGTRLTVL.

This clonotype has just one count. The V call is TRBV30, the J call TRBJ1-2; no clear D. The V gene lost 0 bases and the J gene lost 1 base, with 12 bases spanning the gap. The CDR3 extends over 15 amino acids. Germline CDR1 GTSNPN, CDR2 SVGIG (reference sequence). In nucleotides, the CDR3 is TGTGCCTGGAGTGTTCAGCCCGTCCTTAACTATGGCTACACCTTC. Translated: CAWSVQPVLNYGYTF.

V is TRBV7-2 and J is TRBJ1-2, with 10 bases matching TRBD1. Trimming took 3 bases from V and 9 from J; bases not matched to a gene: 7. This CDR3 is built from 14 residues. Looked up from germline, CDR1 is SGHTA and CDR2 is FQGNSA. CDR3 nucleotides: TGTGCCAGCAGCTTGGACAGGGGGGGGCTTCGCTACACCTTC. This sequence encodes CASSLDRGGLRYTF. The full variable domain, in which reference TRBV7-2 and TRBJ1-2 provide the parts outside the CDR3, is GAGVSQSPSNKVTEKGKDVELRCDPISGHTALYWYRQSLGQGLEFLIYFQGNSAPDKSGLPSDRFSAERTGGSVSTLTIQRTQQEDSAVYLCASSLDRGGLRYTFGSGTRLTVV.

The rearrangement links TRBV6-6 to TRBJ2-5; the D is unclear. The CDR3 runs 16 residues. Trimming removed 5 bases from V and 1 base from J, with 17 bases in between. From germline, CDR1 is MNHNY and CDR2 SVGAGI (reference sequence). CDR3 nucleotides: TGTGCCAGCAGTCCCCCCGTTGGACGGTCCCAAGAGACCCAGTACTTC. This encodes CASSPPVGRSQETQYF.

Notes on this clonotype: A much bigger clone sits one base away, suggesting this may be a read error. This chain joins TRBV13 and TRBJ1-2, with a weak D call TRBD1 (5 bases). The CDR3 has 14 residues. The V and J ends lost 5 bases and 4 bases respectively, with 14 bases between them. From germline, CDR1 is PRHDT and CDR2 FYEKMQ (reference sequence). The DNA of the CDR3 is TGTGCCAGCAGCCGCCCCAGGGTCTCCTATGGCTACACCTTC. This codes for CASSRPRVSYGYTF.